This TCR beta chain was documented in a study of long-term antiretroviral therapy in people with HIV. General study points: Post-ART diversity increased but stayed below transplant donor controls. Whereas controls had wider CDR3 length ranges, HIV repertoires had narrower ones. Before ART, certain clones expanded, and these dominated the repertoire at all time points.

Sequencing used immunoSEQ v3.0 at survey level. Data came from immunoSEQ multiplex PCR; TCRdb stores just in-frame clones and leaves some out. The sample includes tens of thousands of clones, around nine tenths of them seen just once. From each donor, at least one pre-ART PBMC sample and at least two post-ART PBMC samples were obtained. Notes on this clone: Antigen specificity is unknown.

CDR3 size: 15 residues. Between the trimmed V and J ends, which lost 4 bases and 5 bases, there was a span of 17 bases. Germline CDR1 reads LGHNA; CDR2 reads YNFKEQ. V and J are TRBV4-2 and TRBJ2-5, with D possibly TRBD2 on 7 matching bases. The clonotype was recovered from a man in his sixties with HIV. The specimen was unsorted PBMCs, collected 0.6 years after starting antiretroviral therapy. As DNA, the CDR3 is TGTGCCAGCAGCCTCCTTGGGGGGGCTGGGGAGACCCAGTACTTC. Its protein product is CASSLLGGAGETQYF.